Each of the 2 T cell receptor beta chains below was sequenced from the same sample in a study of cytomegalovirus exposure and HLA in healthy donors. PCR amplification relied on 60 Vbeta primers (plus 13 Jbeta primers). Only in-frame clones appear in the TCRdb table, and some are missing; sequencing was by immunoSEQ multiplex PCR. In the table there are under 200,000 clones, approximately 80% of which are singletons. The sample comprised PBMCs. These receptors were collected from a woman between 18 and 29 years old in good health and CMV-seronegative.

V and J are TRBV5-1 and TRBJ2-1; 9 bases are shared with TRBD2. Germline V gene data show CDR1 as SGHRS and CDR2 as YFSETQ. The CDR3 totals 15 residues. Trimming took 1 base from V and 4 from J; bases not matched to a gene: 3. CDR3 region: CASSLSSGIYNEQFF. The CDR3, as DNA: TGCGCCAGCAGCTTGTCTAGCGGGATATACAATGAGCAGTTCTTC.

The chain links TRBV4-1 to TRBJ2-1; tentative D call: TRBD1 (6 bases). The germline CDR1 and CDR2 sequences are MGHRA and YSYEKL. The CDR3 has 14 residues. V lost 0 bases to trimming and J lost 11 bases, with 14 bases between them. As DNA, the CDR3 is TGCGCCAGCAGCCAAGAAGGACAGAGACAGAAGCAGTTCTTC. This encodes CASSQEGQRQKQFF.